The 29 T cell receptor beta chains listed next were all sequenced from one sample in a study of shared clonotypes between healthy human individuals. The assay was immunoSEQ multiplex PCR, and TCRdb's table has in-frame clones only and misses some. The sample includes under 1,100,000 clones, under 80% of them seen just once. The material sequenced was memory CD4+ T cells sorted from blood. The subset is: CD45RA-negative fraction. Source of these receptors: a man aged 18 to 29 in good health.

This clone showed up just once. V and J are TRBV21-1 and TRBJ1-2; no check of the table's D call, TRBD1, against the DNA was made. TRBV21-1 is a recognized pseudogene. The CDR3 contains 13 residues. The CDR3 loop reads CASRKGQGYGYTF. CDR3 nucleotide sequence: TGTGCCAGCCGCAAGGGACAGGGCTACGGCTACACCTTC.

Ten or more counts support this clone. The chain links TRBV5-1 to TRBJ2-2; TRBD1 might be the D (5 bases). Germline V gene sequence: CDR1 SGHRS, CDR2 YFSETQ. V lost 6 bases and J lost 1, with 13 bases in between. The CDR3 contains 15 residues. The CDR3 DNA sequence: TGCGCCAGCAAGGGGCTGAGTCGGAACACCGGGGAGCTGTTTTTT. Translating it yields CASKGLSRNTGELFF. The full variable domain, its missing parts supplied by reference TRBV5-1 and TRBJ2-2, is KAGVTQTPRYLIKTRGQQVTLSCSPISGHRSVSWYQQTPGQGLQFLFEYFSETQRNKGNFPGRFSGRQFSNSRSEMNVSTLELGDSALYLCASKGLSRNTGELFFGEGSRLTVL.

V is TRBV5-1 and J is TRBJ1-4; D perhaps matches TRBD1 (5 bases). The CDR3 has 14 residues. The germline V gene encodes CDR1 SGHRS and CDR2 YFSETQ. Trimming shortened V by 4 bases and J by 4 bases, and 11 bases separated the two germline ends. In DNA form, the CDR3 reads TGCGCCAGCAGCCCGGGGGATTATAATGAAAAACTGTTTTTT. Its protein product is CASSPGDYNEKLFF.

The rearrangement uses TRBV6-6 and TRBJ2-3; 7 positions match TRBD1. The J segment lost 5 bases and the V segment lost 4 bases, leaving 6 bases of the junction unmatched. CDR3 length: 14 amino acids. The germline V gene has CDR1 MNHNY and CDR2 SVGAGI (reference sequence). DNA for the CDR3: TGTGCCAGCAGTTTCGGCGCAGGGGGAGATACGCAGTATTTT. Translation: CASSFGAGGDTQYF.

The gene calls are TRBV4-1 and TRBJ2-6, with D perhaps matching TRBD1 (6 bases). The length of the CDR3 is 18 residues. V dropped 1 base and J dropped 0 bases, with 13 bases sitting between them. The germline gives CDR1 MGHRA, CDR2 YSYEKL. The CDR3 reads CASSQASRGPSGANVLTF. CDR3 nucleotide sequence: TGCGCCAGCAGCCAAGCGAGCAGGGGACCCTCTGGGGCCAACGTCCTGACTTTC.

The chain carries TRBV4-1 and TRBJ1-6; D is perhaps TRBD1 (6 bases). V lost 1 base, J lost 7 bases, and 11 bases lay in between. The CDR3 runs 15 residues. The germline CDR1 and CDR2 sequences are MGHRA and YSYEKL. CDR3 residues: CASSQGAGQNSPLHF. CDR3 bases: TGCGCCAGCAGCCAAGGAGCAGGACAGAATTCACCCCTCCACTTT.

This chain connects TRBV9 to TRBJ2-1; perhaps TRBD1 as D (6 bases). Germline V gene lookup returns CDR1 SGDLS and CDR2 YYNGEE. The CDR3 is 16 residues long. The V end lost 0 bases, the J end lost 4 bases, and 14 bases lay between the germline ends. As DNA, the CDR3 is TGTGCCAGCAGCGTAGTTGGGGGCGGCGCGTACAATGAGCAGTTCTTC. This codes for CASSVVGGGAYNEQFF.

The J gene is TRBJ1-1, the V gene TRBV7-9; the D gene is possibly TRBD1 (6 bases). CDR1 and CDR2 from the germline V gene are SEHNR and FQNEAQ (reference sequence). This CDR3 has 13 residues. V shed 2 bases and J shed 4 bases, with 8 bases lying between them. The CDR3, as DNA: TGTGCCAGCAGCTTAACAGGGTCCACTGAAGCTTTCTTT. Its protein product is CASSLTGSTEAFF.

The chain recombines TRBV2 with TRBJ2-1; 7 bases fit TRBD1. Looked up from germline, CDR1 is SNHLY and CDR2 is FYNNEI. The V segment lost 5 bases and the J segment 4 bases; nucleotides outside the gene matches: 14. This CDR3 region has 17 residues. The CDR3 DNA reads TGTGCCAGCAGTACCAACCGACGGGACAGTTCTTACAATGAGCAGTTCTTC. Protein: CASSTNRRDSSYNEQFF.

This clone was counted at least ten times. The chain links TRBV30 to TRBJ1-3, with a weak D call TRBD1 (5 bases). CDR3 length equals 19 residues. Germline lookup yields CDR1 GTSNPN and CDR2 SVGIG (reference sequence). V dropped 0 bases and J dropped 0 bases, with 21 bases sitting between them. The DNA for the CDR3 is TGTGCCTGGAGTGTAGGCAGGGTCCCGCGTTCTGACTCTGGAAACACCATATATTTT. Translating it yields CAWSVGRVPRSDSGNTIYF.

This clone was observed a handful of times. The gene calls are TRBV6-1 and TRBJ1-6; possibly TRBD1 for D (5 bases). In germline, CDR1 is MNHNS, CDR2 SASEGT. The CDR3 covers 14 residues. V dropped 6 bases and J dropped 9 bases, with 15 bases sitting between them. The CDR3 sequence is CASRLGELTSPLHF. The CDR3 DNA is TGTGCCAGCAGGTTAGGGGAGTTGACTTCACCCCTCCACTTT.

The V call is TRBV2, the J call TRBJ2-2; D assignment may be TRBD1 or TRBD2 (5 bases each). Trimming took off 3 bases at V and 0 bases at J, with 11 bases between the two ends. CDR3 length equals 16 residues. Germline V gene sequence: CDR1 SNHLY, CDR2 FYNNEI. In nucleotides, the CDR3 is TGTGCCAGCAGTGACGGGGCCAGAACGAACACCGGGGAGCTGTTTTTT. This translates into CASSDGARTNTGELFF. Full variable domain (rest looked up from reference TRBV2 and TRBJ2-2): EPEVTQTPSHQVTQMGQEVILRCVPISNHLYFYWYRQILGQKVEFLVSFYNNEISEKSEIFDDQFSVERPDGSNFTLKIRSTKLEDSAMYFCASSDGARTNTGELFFGEGSRLTVL.

The rearrangement links TRBV27 to TRBJ1-2, with D uncertain. The CDR3 consists of 17 residues. V lost 7 bases and J 7 bases, leaving 28 bases between the germline ends. Looked up from germline, CDR1 is MNHEY and CDR2 is SMNVEV (reference sequence). The CDR3: CASTSANSPRGTRGYTF. In DNA, the CDR3 is TGTGCCAGCACCTCAGCCAATAGCCCGCGAGGTACGCGTGGCTACACCTTC.

The genes are TRBV19 and TRBJ2-1; 11 positions match TRBD2. V shed 9 bases and J 4 bases; nucleotides not matched to a gene: 14. Germline V lookup: CDR1 LNHDA, CDR2 SQIVND (reference sequence). CDR3 length equals 17 residues. The CDR3 DNA follows: TGTGCCAGCCGACCTACTAGCGGGAGCTTTCTATACAATGAGCAGTTCTTC. Its protein product is CASRPTSGSFLYNEQFF.

The rearrangement links TRBV14 to TRBJ2-5; D is perhaps TRBD2 (6 bases). The CDR3 contains 16 residues. V was cut by 1 base and J by 0 bases, with 12 bases left in between. CDR1 and CDR2 from the germline V gene are SGHDN and FVKESK. The CDR3 protein is CASSQVSGVYQETQYF. The CDR3 region has the DNA TGTGCCAGCAGCCAAGTTAGCGGAGTTTACCAAGAGACCCAGTACTTC. The entire variable domain, with the rest obtained from reference TRBV14 and TRBJ2-5, is as follows: EAGVTQFPSHSVIEKGQTVTLRCDPISGHDNLYWYRRVMGKEIKFLLHFVKESKQDESGMPNNRFLAERTGGTYSTLKVQPAELEDSGVYFCASSQVSGVYQETQYFGPGTRLLVL.

V and J are TRBV19 and TRBJ2-2; D is undetermined. Germline V gene data show CDR1 as LNHDA and CDR2 as SQIVND (reference sequence). The CDR3 runs 14 residues. V dropped 6 bases and J dropped 1 base, with 9 bases sitting between them. The DNA for the CDR3 is TGTGCCAGTAGCCCCGGACGGAACACCGGGGAGCTGTTTTTT. This sequence encodes CASSPGRNTGELFF.

The J gene is TRBJ2-1, the V gene TRBV28, with 7 bases matching TRBD2. The CDR3 covers 15 residues. Germline V CDR1 and CDR2: MDHEN, SYDVKM. J lost 12 bases, V lost 5 bases, and 16 bases had no gene match. CDR3 sequence reads: CASSPTTTRRGVQFF. CDR3 nucleotide sequence: TGTGCCAGCAGTCCCACGACGACAAGACGGGGGGTGCAGTTCTTC.

The rearrangement uses TRBV28 and TRBJ1-1, with unresolved D. Trimming removed 5 bases from V and 0 bases from J, with 16 bases in between. Germline CDR1 MDHEN, CDR2 SYDVKM. CDR3 size: 16 residues. The CDR3: CASSRRGATLNTEAFF. The CDR3 nucleotides are TGTGCCAGCAGTAGGAGAGGCGCCACCTTGAACACTGAAGCTTTCTTT. The full variable domain, in which reference TRBV28 and TRBJ1-1 provide the parts outside the CDR3, is DVKVTQSSRYLVKRTGEKVFLECVQDMDHENMFWYRQDPGLGLRLIYFSYDVKMKEKGDIPEGYSVSREKKERFSLILESASTNQTSMYLCASSRRGATLNTEAFFGQGTRLTVV.

The chain has TRBV19 and TRBJ2-3; TRBD1 matches at 8 bases. Germline V gene lookup returns CDR1 LNHDA and CDR2 SQIVND (reference sequence). The CDR3 length is 15 residues. V lost 8 bases and J lost 1; bases outside the gene matches: 8. The CDR3: CASSQQGEGTDTQYF. For the CDR3, the DNA is TGTGCCAGTTCCCAACAGGGGGAGGGCACAGATACGCAGTATTTT.

The rearrangement joins TRBV5-1 to TRBJ2-3, with 15 bases aligning to TRBD2. CDR1 and CDR2 from the germline V gene are SGHRS and YFSETQ. The CDR3 extends over 17 amino acids. J was trimmed by 8 bases and V by 3 bases; bases with no gene match: 10. CDR3 amino acids: CASSYVGLAGGPGTQYF. DNA of the CDR3: TGCGCCAGCAGCTATGTCGGACTAGCGGGGGGGCCCGGTACGCAGTATTTT.

CDR3 sequence (DNA): TGTGCCAGCAGCAACGGACCGTACTCTGGGGCCAACGTCCTGACTTTC. Protein product: CASSNGPYSGANVLTF. The chain links TRBV21-1 to TRBJ2-6. TRBV21-1 is a documented pseudogene. This CDR3 is built from 16 residues.

The chain uses TRBV7-6 and TRBJ2-5; 7 bases are a match to TRBD2. The CDR3 totals 13 residues. Unmatched junction bases numbered 6, after V lost 6 bases and J lost 5 bases. The germline V gene encodes CDR1 SGHVS and CDR2 FNYEAQ. The CDR3 nucleotides are TGTGCCAGCAGGCGGGGGACCTGGGAGACCCAGTACTTC. It is translated as CASRRGTWETQYF.

This clone has a count of ten or more. This sequence joins TRBV5-8 and TRBJ1-5; no definite D call. Germline V CDR1 and CDR2: SGHTS, YDEGEE. Trimming cost V 0 bases and J 0 bases, with 13 bases left between them. The length of the CDR3 is 17 residues. CDR3 sequence reads: CASSLDLTSLSNQPQHF. CDR3 DNA sequence: TGTGCCAGCAGCTTGGATTTGACATCCCTTAGCAATCAGCCCCAGCATTTT.

V and J are TRBV10-3 and TRBJ2-7, with D uncertain. V lost 2 bases and J lost 3, with 5 bases in between. The CDR3 length is 12 residues. Per germline, CDR1 ENHRY and CDR2 SYGVKD. The CDR3 here is CAISEAIYEQYF. CDR3 bases: TGTGCCATCAGTGAGGCCATCTACGAGCAGTACTTC.

The chain couples TRBV5-4 to TRBJ1-5; weak D call: TRBD1 (6 bases). V was pared by 2 bases and J by 2 bases, with 11 bases between. Germline CDR1 SGHNT, CDR2 YYREEE (reference sequence). This CDR3 is built from 15 residues. For the CDR3, the DNA is TGTGCCAGCAGCTTAGGGGGGGCGGGCAATCAGCCCCAGCATTTT. It codes for CASSLGGAGNQPQHF.

The chain combines TRBV19 with TRBJ2-4; D is unresolved. This CDR3 region has 17 residues. The germline V gene has CDR1 LNHDA and CDR2 SQIVND (reference sequence). V lost 1 base and J 2 bases, leaving 15 bases between the germline ends. CDR3 amino acids: CASSIGPFDPTKNIQYF. DNA for the CDR3: TGTGCCAGTAGTATAGGCCCCTTCGACCCAACCAAAAACATTCAGTACTTC.

There are many counts of this clone. The rearrangement joins TRBV7-9 to TRBJ2-2; no definite D call. The CDR3 is 11 amino acids. Trimming removed 8 bases from V and 5 bases from J, with 6 bases in between. In germline, CDR1 is SEHNR, CDR2 FQNEAQ (reference sequence). CDR3 DNA: TGTGCCAGCCACGGAACCGGGGAGCTGTTTTTT. Translating it yields CASHGTGELFF.

The V call is TRBV15, the J call TRBJ1-1, with 11 bases lining up with TRBD1. The CDR3 totals 16 residues. With V trimmed by 0 bases and J by 5 bases, 5 bases remained unmatched. The V gene's germline CDR1 is LNHNV and CDR2 YYDKDF (reference sequence). The CDR3 reads CATSRDGGQGGTEAFF. CDR3 bases: TGTGCCACCAGCAGAGACGGGGGACAGGGGGGAACTGAAGCTTTCTTT.

The chain employs TRBV27 and TRBJ2-7; the D call may be TRBD1 or TRBD2 (5 bases each). With 6 bases removed from V and 1 base from J, the gap between germline ends came to 13 bases. CDR3 size: 14 residues. In germline, CDR1 is MNHEY, CDR2 SMNVEV (reference sequence). The CDR3 DNA follows: TGTGCCAGCAGGGCAGGGAGTGGATCCTACGAGCAGTACTTC. Encoded protein: CASRAGSGSYEQYF.